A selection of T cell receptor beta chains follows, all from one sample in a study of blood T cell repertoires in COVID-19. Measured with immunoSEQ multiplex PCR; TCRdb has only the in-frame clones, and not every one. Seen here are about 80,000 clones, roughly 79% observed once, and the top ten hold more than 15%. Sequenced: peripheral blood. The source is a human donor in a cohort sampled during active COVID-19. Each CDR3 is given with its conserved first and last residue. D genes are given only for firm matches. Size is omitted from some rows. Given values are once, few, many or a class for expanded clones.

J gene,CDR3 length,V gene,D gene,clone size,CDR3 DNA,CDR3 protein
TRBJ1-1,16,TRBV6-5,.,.,TGTGCCAGCAGTTCCTCCCGGGGGGGGGCGGACACTGAAGCTTTCTTT,CASSSSRGGADTEAFF
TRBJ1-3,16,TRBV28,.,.,TGTGCCAGCAGTTGGGGGGGATTTGGCTCTGGAAACACCATATATTTT,CASSWGGFGSGNTIYF
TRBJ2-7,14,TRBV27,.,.,TGTGCCAGCAGTTTATCGGCAGGCTCCTACGAGCAGTACTTC,CASSLSAGSYEQYF
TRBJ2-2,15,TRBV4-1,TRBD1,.,TGCGCCAGCAGTCCCGGACAGGGGGATATCGGGGAGCTGTTTTTT,CASSPGQGDIGELFF
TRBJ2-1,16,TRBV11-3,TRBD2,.,TGTGCCAGCAGCTCCCGGACTAGCGGATTATACAATGAGCAGTTCTTC,CASSSRTSGLYNEQFF
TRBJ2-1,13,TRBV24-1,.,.,TGTGCCACCAGTGATCCATACAGGGTCGAGCAGTTCTTC,CATSDPYRVEQFF
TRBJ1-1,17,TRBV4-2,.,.,TGTGCCAGCAGCCCGACAGGCCTAGGAAAGATGAACACTGAAGCTTTCTTT,CASSPTGLGKMNTEAFF
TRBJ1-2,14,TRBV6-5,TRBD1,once,TGTGCCAGCAGTTATCGACAGGGGCTCTATCGCTACACCTTC,CASSYRQGLYRYTF
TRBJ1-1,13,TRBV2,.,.,TGTGCCAGCAGAGCACAGGGGAACACTGAAGCTTTCTTT,CASRAQGNTEAFF
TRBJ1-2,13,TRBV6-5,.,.,TGTGCCAGCACCGACCGACAGAACTATGGCTACACCTTC,CASTDRQNYGYTF
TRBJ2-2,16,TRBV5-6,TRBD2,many,TGTGCCAGCAGCCAGAGACTAGCGGGGCTTACCGGGGAGCTGTTTTTT,CASSQRLAGLTGELFF
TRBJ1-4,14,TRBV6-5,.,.,TGTGCCAGCAGTTACTCCCCGACGGAGGAAAAACTGTTTTTT,CASSYSPTEEKLFF
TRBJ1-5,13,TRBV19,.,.,TGTGCCAGTAGTATTAGCGGGAATCAGCCCCAGCATTTT,CASSISGNQPQHF
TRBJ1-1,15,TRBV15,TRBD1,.,TGTGCCACCAGCAGAGGTAAGGGGGCGAACACTGAAGCTTTCTTT,CATSRGKGANTEAFF
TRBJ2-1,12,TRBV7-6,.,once,TGTGCCAGCAGCTTATTGGGCGATGAGCAGTTCTTC,CASSLLGDEQFF
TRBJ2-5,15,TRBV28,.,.,TGTGCCAGCAGTTTATTCTCTAGGCTTGAAGAGACCCAGTACTTC,CASSLFSRLEETQYF
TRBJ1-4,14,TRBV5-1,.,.,TGCGCCAGCAGCTTGGCGGGAAGTAATGAAAAACTGTTTTTT,CASSLAGSNEKLFF
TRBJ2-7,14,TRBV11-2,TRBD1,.,TGTGCCAGCGGCGGACAGGGGAGCTCCTACGAGCAGTACTTC,CASGGQGSSYEQYF